Presented here are 25 T cell receptor beta chains from one specimen sequenced in a study of blood T cell repertoires in COVID-19. Produced via immunoSEQ multiplex PCR; TCRdb's table is partial and in-frame only. The data contain around 700,000 clones, 80% to 90% of them singletons. The sequencing input was peripheral blood. The receptors were sampled from a woman in her late teens or twenties with acute or convalescent COVID-19.

This chain connects TRBV24-1 to TRBJ2-1; possible D gene TRBD2, 5 bases. From germline, CDR1 is KGHDR and CDR2 SFDVKD. The V end was cut by 5 bases, the J end by 5 bases, with 12 bases between. The CDR3 is 14 residues long. As DNA, the CDR3 is TGTGCCACCAGTGGTAATGGACTGAACAATGAGCAGTTCTTC. It is translated as CATSGNGLNNEQFF.

The rearrangement joins TRBV11-2 to TRBJ1-5; unclear D gene. The germline CDR1 and CDR2 sequences are SGHAT and FQNNGV. CDR3 length equals 13 residues. Trimming cost V 5 bases and J 5 bases, with 10 bases left between them. This CDR3 is CASSKGGHQPQHF. CDR3 DNA sequence: TGTGCCAGCAGCAAAGGAGGACATCAGCCCCAGCATTTT.

This chain joins TRBV5-8 and TRBJ1-1; no reliable D call. CDR1 SGHTS and CDR2 YDEGEE come from the germline V gene. The CDR3 has 15 amino acids. Trimming left V 0 bases short and J 0 bases short, with 9 bases between. CDR3 amino acids: CASSLAWYMNTEAFF. CDR3 DNA sequence: TGTGCCAGCAGCTTGGCTTGGTACATGAACACTGAAGCTTTCTTT.

This rearrangement joins TRBV19 to TRBJ1-4; TRBD1 might be the D (6 bases). Germline lookup yields CDR1 LNHDA and CDR2 SQIVND (reference sequence). V gave up 8 bases and J gave up 5 bases, with 12 bases separating them. CDR3 length: 13 residues. The CDR3 protein is CASAGTLNEKLFF. The CDR3 DNA sequence: TGTGCCAGTGCCGGGACATTGAATGAAAAACTGTTTTTT.

V usage is TRBV7-2 and J usage is TRBJ2-1; weak D call: TRBD1 (6 bases). Germline V CDR1 and CDR2: SGHTA, FQGNSA. The germline V and J ends were trimmed by 5 bases and 0 bases, with 20 bases remaining between them. This CDR3 is built from 18 residues. CDR3 in amino acids: CASSPTGMKPSSYNEQFF. The CDR3 region has the DNA TGTGCCAGCAGCCCTACAGGGATGAAACCCAGCTCCTACAATGAGCAGTTCTTC.

The chain carries TRBV6-5 and TRBJ1-5; TRBD1 matches at 11 bases. This CDR3 has 15 residues. The junction had 7 bases not matched to a gene; V was cut back by 7 bases and J by 5 bases. The germline V gene has CDR1 MNHEY and CDR2 SVGAGI. As DNA, the CDR3 is TGTGCCAGCACCTTATGGGGACAGGGGGATCAGCCCCAGCATTTT. Its translation: CASTLWGQGDQPQHF.

The chain recombines TRBV12-5 with TRBJ1-4; TRBD1 is a possible D gene (5 bases). Germline CDR1 is LGHNT and CDR2 is FRNRAP. This CDR3 is built from 15 residues. V shed 6 bases and J shed 0 bases, with 11 bases lying between them. The CDR3 DNA reads TGTGCTAGTGGCCCCGGGGGAGCAACTAATGAAAAACTGTTTTTT. This gives the protein CASGPGGATNEKLFF.

A few counts support this clone. The chain recombines TRBV7-2 with TRBJ1-2; maybe TRBD1 (5 bases). Between the trimmed V and J ends, which lost 3 bases and 7 bases, there was a span of 30 bases. There are 19 residues in the CDR3. The V gene's germline CDR1 is SGHTA and CDR2 FQGNSA. For the CDR3, the DNA is TGTGCCAGCAGCTTCGTCCTATGGTCAGGGCCACCTAAAGAAGGTGGCTACACCTTC. Amino acid sequence: CASSFVLWSGPPKEGGYTF.

About this clone itself: The sample contains more than one DNA sequence encoding this CDR3. The chain has TRBV9 and TRBJ2-7; 7 bases match TRBD2. The CDR3 sequence is 14 residues long. V lost 4 bases, J lost 0 bases, and 4 bases stayed unmatched. Germline-derived CDR1 and CDR2 are SGDLS and YYNGEE. CDR3 sequence: CASSPRDYSYEQYF. The CDR3 nucleotides are TGTGCCAGCAGCCCCCGGGACTACTCCTACGAGCAGTACTTC.

CDR3 in amino acids: CAIRDRGLNTGELFF. CDR3 coding DNA: TGTGCCATCAGAGACAGGGGATTGAACACCGGGGAGCTGTTTTTT. The chain is built from TRBV10-3 and TRBJ2-2, with TRBD1 matching 8 bases. V lost 6 bases and J lost 1; bases outside the gene matches: 4. The CDR3 sequence is 15 residues long. Germline CDR1 reads ENHRY; CDR2 reads SYGVKD.

The rearrangement joins TRBV28 to TRBJ2-3, with a weak D call TRBD2 (6 bases). Deletions cut 7 bases from V and 1 base from J, with 15 bases between. CDR1 is MDHEN, CDR2 SYDVKM, per germline. The CDR3 is 15 amino acids. DNA for the CDR3: TGTGCCAGCAAGACTCGGGGGTCTGGCACAGATACGCAGTATTTT. Protein: CASKTRGSGTDTQYF.

The chain is built from TRBV3-1 (or the pseudogene TRBV3-2) and TRBJ1-5; the match to TRBD1 covers 10 bases. Trimming removed 1 base from V and 5 bases from J; junction bases left unmatched: 8. This CDR3 region has 17 residues. Germline V gives CDR1 LGHDT, CDR2 YNNKEL (reference sequence). The CDR3 is CASSQGGQGELDQPQHF. CDR3 nucleotides: TGTGCCAGCAGCCAAGGCGGACAGGGGGAATTGGATCAGCCCCAGCATTTT.

V gene TRBV20-1 combines with J gene TRBJ1-1; TRBD1 agrees at 7 bases. The germline V gene encodes CDR1 DFQATT and CDR2 SNEGSKA (reference sequence). The CDR3 is made up of 14 amino acids. Losses at the gene ends were 3 bases for V and 3 bases for J; bases not matched to a gene: 7. The CDR3 is CSASKTGMDTEAFF. In nucleotides, the CDR3 is TGCAGTGCTAGTAAGACAGGGATGGACACTGAAGCTTTCTTT.

The count of this clone is one. J is TRBJ2-7 and V is TRBV27, with a tentative D call TRBD2 (7 bases). In germline, CDR1 is MNHEY, CDR2 SMNVEV (reference sequence). The V and J ends lost 5 bases and 2 bases respectively, with 10 bases between them. This CDR3 spans 13 amino acids. The CDR3: CASSVGGPYEQYF. CDR3 sequence (DNA): TGTGCCAGCAGTGTCGGGGGGCCCTACGAGCAGTACTTC.

V is TRBV7-2 and J is TRBJ2-6, with TRBD2 matching over 9 bases. The CDR3 extends over 17 amino acids. Trimming cost V 5 bases and J 2 bases; bases outside gene matches: 7. Germline V gene data show CDR1 as SGHTA and CDR2 as FQGNSA. The CDR3 sequence is CASSLQPSGAGANVLTF. The CDR3 region has the DNA TGTGCCAGCAGCCTACAACCTAGCGGGGCTGGGGCCAACGTCCTGACTTTC.

This chain connects TRBV5-1 to TRBJ1-6; D is perhaps TRBD1 (6 bases). With 6 bases removed from V and 2 bases from J, the gap between germline ends came to 12 bases. There are 15 residues in the CDR3. Germline V gene data show CDR1 as SGHRS and CDR2 as YFSETQ. CDR3 in amino acids: CASTSTGTYNSPLHF. In DNA form, the CDR3 reads TGCGCCAGCACCTCAACAGGGACCTATAATTCACCCCTCCACTTT.

The V and J genes are TRBV18 and TRBJ1-1; a possible D gene is TRBD1 (6 bases). This CDR3 has 15 amino acids. Per germline, CDR1 KGHSH and CDR2 LQKENI. V lost 3 bases, J lost 5 bases, and 16 bases lay in between. CDR3 loop: CASSPLKDSSTEAFF. CDR3 bases: TGTGCCAGCTCACCTCTGAAGGACAGTTCAACTGAAGCTTTCTTT.

The V and J genes are TRBV11-3 and TRBJ2-4; D is perhaps TRBD1 (6 bases). CDR3 length equals 13 residues. CDR1 is SGHNT and CDR2 is YENEEA in the germline V gene. V was shortened by 6 bases and J by 7 bases, with 13 bases between the two germline ends. Here the CDR3 reads CASSRTVSNIQYF. CDR3 coding DNA: TGTGCCAGCAGTAGGACAGTCAGTAACATTCAGTACTTC.

The chain couples TRBV6-5 to TRBJ2-1; TRBD2 matches 7 bases. Germline V CDR1 and CDR2: MNHEY, SVGAGI. This CDR3 region has 14 residues. With V trimmed by 3 bases and J by 7 bases, 6 bases remained unmatched. CDR3 amino acids: CASSYGGVLNEQFF. CDR3 sequence (DNA): TGTGCCAGCAGTTATGGGGGGGTTCTAAATGAGCAGTTCTTC.

The chain recombines TRBV6-1 with TRBJ1-6, with D uncertain. The CDR3 consists of 18 residues. CDR1 MNHNS and CDR2 SASEGT come from the germline V gene. V gave up 3 bases and J gave up 5 bases, with 20 bases separating them. The CDR3 DNA is TGTGCCAGCAGTGACGGTGGTGCGGCGTTGCTGGATAATTCACCCCTCCACTTT. Protein product: CASSDGGAALLDNSPLHF.

This clone was observed once. The chain joins TRBV10-3 to TRBJ1-1; D is perhaps TRBD1 (6 bases). Germline loops: CDR1 ENHRY, CDR2 SYGVKD. Trimming cost V 10 bases and J 4 bases, with 25 bases left between them. CDR3 size: 16 residues. The CDR3 DNA is TGTGCCACCCGTGACACTCGAAGGGGGTGGGGCACTGAAGCTTTCTTT. Protein product: CATRDTRRGWGTEAFF.

As for this clone: At the DNA level, this CDR3 is encoded by other sequences in the same sample as well. CDR3: CATSDDRANYGYTF. Here the CDR3 DNA reads TGTGCCACCAGTGACGATAGAGCTAACTATGGCTACACCTTC. The chain uses TRBV24-1 and TRBJ1-2, with D unresolved. The CDR3 is 14 amino acids. Trimming shortened V by 4 bases and J by 0 bases, and 8 bases separated the two germline ends. Germline loops: CDR1 KGHDR, CDR2 SFDVKD.

The V and J genes are TRBV10-1 and TRBJ1-5; TRBD1 agrees at 7 bases. V lost 4 bases, J lost 1 base, and 7 bases stayed unmatched. The CDR3 covers 16 residues. The germline V gene encodes CDR1 WNHNN and CDR2 SYGVQD (reference sequence). CDR3 DNA: TGCGCCAGCAGTGGAAGACAGGGCGGGAGCAATCAGCCCCAGCATTTT. Translating gives CASSGRQGGSNQPQHF.

The chain has TRBV27 and TRBJ2-5; 8 bases agree with TRBD1. The CDR3 is made up of 13 amino acids. The V and J ends lost 2 bases and 5 bases, in that order; junction bases with no gene match: 1. The V gene's germline CDR1 is MNHEY and CDR2 SMNVEV (reference sequence). CDR3 nucleotides: TGTGCCAGCAGTTTAGACAGGGGCGAGACCCAGTACTTC. Translation: CASSLDRGETQYF.

The V and J genes are TRBV10-3 and TRBJ1-2; the match to TRBD1 covers 9 bases. J gave up 14 bases and V 11 bases, and 6 bases lay outside the gene matches. Germline V gene lookup returns CDR1 ENHRY and CDR2 SYGVKD. This CDR3 is 9 amino acids long. For the CDR3, the DNA is TGTGCCTCCATGGGACAGGGTACCTTC. This codes for CASMGQGTF.